The clone carrying this T cell receptor beta chain showed up just a few times. Mismatch with germline at one junction end may stem from a read error. The record originates from a study of blood T cells in healthy people across ages. Each donor supplied roughly 9.2 milliliters of peripheral blood. The CDR3 has 16 amino acids. In germline, CDR1 is DFQATT, CDR2 SNEGSKA (reference sequence). Combining a sample-barcoded 5' primer with a J-beta primer mix, a second PCR ran for about 7 to 12 cycles. TCRdb itself ran the 5' RACE reads through MiXCR, one entry per CDR3 protein. This table has around 1,700,000 distinct CDR3 sequences, about 28% appearing once.

This chain uses TRBV20-1 with TRBJ2-1; a weak D match, TRBD1 (5 bases). The origin of this receptor is a woman aged 25 to 45 in good health. The sample comprised blood. CDR3 sequence: CNARDVGLGPYNEQFF. CDR3 bases: TGCAATGCTAGAGATGTTGGTTTGGGGCCTTACAATGAGCAGTTCTTC.